This passage covers 4 T cell receptor beta chains from one sample sequenced in a study of OX40 agonist ivuxolimab in advanced cancers. The protocol was immunoSEQ multiplex PCR, while the TCRdb copy is restricted to in-frame clones and leaves out a portion. The data hold roughly 80,000 clones, with over 70% observed a single time. The sample here was CD4+ or CD8+ T cells sorted from blood, taken in a trial of the OX40 agonist ivuxolimab. The receptors stem from an adult with an advanced solid tumor such as melanoma, head and neck, liver or kidney cancer.

V and J are TRBV4-1 and TRBJ1-1, with 7 bases lining up with TRBD1. Trimming removed 1 base from V and 0 bases from J; junction bases left unmatched: 5. The germline V gene encodes CDR1 MGHRA and CDR2 YSYEKL. This CDR3 has 16 amino acids. In nucleotides, the CDR3 is TGCGCCAGCAGCCAAGGGCAGGGGGAGGTGAACACTGAAGCTTTCTTT. Residues: CASSQGQGEVNTEAFF.

The chain uses TRBV6-6 and TRBJ2-5, with D uncertain. The closer fit of TRBJ2-7 to the DNA end suggests the J call may be wrong. This CDR3 spans 11 amino acids. Germline V gene lookup returns CDR1 MNHNY and CDR2 SVGAGI (reference sequence). The CDR3 spells CASSPSYEQYF. The DNA of the CDR3 is TGTGCCAGCAGCCCCTCCTACGAGCAGTACTTC.

This clone was counted once. A much larger clone differs from this one at a single base, so this may be a read error. This sample also contains other DNA sequences that code for the same CDR3. The rearrangement links TRBV10-1 to TRBJ2-5; D is perhaps TRBD2 (6 bases). This CDR3 is built from 14 residues. Germline-derived CDR1 and CDR2 are WNHNN and SYGVQD (reference sequence). V was pared by 0 bases and J by 2 bases, with 7 bases between. The CDR3 loop reads CASSESGGQETQYF. As DNA, the CDR3 is TGCGCCAGCAGTGAGTCGGGGGGACAAGAGACCCAGTACTTC.

A single count supports this clone. J is TRBJ2-7 and V is TRBV5-6, with a weak D call TRBD1 (5 bases). V was pared by 4 bases and J by 5 bases, with 19 bases between. Germline V lookup: CDR1 SGHDT, CDR2 YYEEEE. The CDR3 is 15 amino acids. The CDR3 sequence is CASSPKGRAVHEQYF. Written as DNA, the CDR3 is TGTGCCAGCAGCCCCAAGGGCAGGGCAGTCCACGAGCAGTACTTC.